This TCR beta chain comes out of a study of cytomegalovirus exposure and HLA in healthy donors. For the study at large: About 85 million unique TCR sequences came from HLA-typed donors in an early release.

The PCR employed 60 Vbeta primers together with 13 Jbeta primers. The protocol was immunoSEQ multiplex PCR, while the TCRdb copy is restricted to in-frame clones and leaves out a portion. The sample lists 160,000 or so clones, over 70% occurring once. The germline CDR1 and CDR2 sequences are MDHEN and SYDVKM. This CDR3 spans 14 amino acids. Trimming stripped 8 bases from V and 4 bases from J, with 14 bases between. The origin of this receptor is a woman aged 18-35 years in good health and CMV-seronegative. The chain joins TRBV28 to TRBJ2-2; tentatively, D is TRBD2 (6 bases). Sequencing used PBMCs. DNA for the CDR3: TGTGCCAGCCGGGACTCCATTCTCACCGGGGAGCTGTTTTTT. Amino acids: CASRDSILTGELFF.